Listed here are 22 T cell receptor beta chains from one sample, sequenced in a study of blood T cell repertoires in COVID-19 (dated by TCRdb to about 2020). Library preparation was by the immunoSEQ multiplex PCR assay. This immuneACCESS table, as held by TCRdb, lists in-frame sequences with V and J called but not all clones. Of the missing ones, under half trace to an unresolved V gene in checked studies; the others have no known cause. This sample comprises about 160,000 clones, 92% of them detected only once. The top ten constitute about 4.8% of the sample. The specimen sequenced was peripheral blood. These receptors were obtained from a man younger than 40 with COVID-19, enrolled during active disease.

The chain uses TRBV7-3 and TRBJ2-7; 9 positions match TRBD2. J gave up 2 bases and V 1 base, and 3 bases lay outside the gene matches. CDR3 length: 15 residues. Germline CDR1 and CDR2: SGHTA and FQGTGA. The CDR3 DNA is TGTGCCAGCAGCTTAAAGGCGGGAGGGACCTACGAGCAGTACTTC. It codes for CASSLKAGGTYEQYF. The entire variable domain, with the rest obtained from reference TRBV7-3 and TRBJ2-7, is as follows: GAGVSQTPSNKVTEKGKYVELRCDPISGHTALYWYRQSLGQGPEFLIYFQGTGAADDSGLPNDRFFAVRPEGSVSTLKIQRTERGDSAVYLCASSLKAGGTYEQYFGPGTRLTVT.

The chain has TRBV7-2 and TRBJ1-2; D may be TRBD1 (6 bases). The V end was cut by 6 bases, the J end by 7 bases, with 18 bases between. Germline loops: CDR1 SGHTA, CDR2 FQGNSA. The length of the CDR3 is 14 residues. CDR3 sequence (DNA): TGTGCCAGCAGTCCAACAGGGTTCCCTTCTGGCTACACCTTC. It yields the protein CASSPTGFPSGYTF.

The chain carries TRBV15 and TRBJ2-5, with 10 bases matching TRBD2. Germline V lookup: CDR1 LNHNV, CDR2 YYDKDF (reference sequence). The CDR3 runs 13 residues. The J segment lost 6 bases and the V segment lost 4 bases, leaving 2 bases of the junction unmatched. CDR3 region: CATSTSGSQTQYF. The CDR3 bases are TGTGCCACCAGCACTAGCGGGAGCCAGACCCAGTACTTC. Combining the CDR3 with reference TRBV15 and TRBJ2-5 gives the whole variable domain DAMVIQNPRYQVTQFGKPVTLSCSQTLNHNVMYWYQQKSSQAPKLLFHYYDKDFNNEADTPDNFQSRRPNTSFCFLDIRSPGLGDTAMYLCATSTSGSQTQYFGPGTRLLVL.

The chain links TRBV4-2 to TRBJ1-2; 7 bases align to TRBD1. CDR3 length equals 13 residues. Germline trimming cut 0 bases from V and 5 bases from J; bases unmatched to any gene: 0. Germline V gene data show CDR1 as LGHNA and CDR2 as YNFKEQ. The CDR3 protein is CASSQDRGYGYTF. The CDR3 DNA reads as TGTGCCAGCAGCCAAGACAGGGGGTATGGCTACACCTTC.

The chain carries TRBV20-1 and TRBJ2-7, with 12 bases that match TRBD1. Germline V gene data show CDR1 as DFQATT and CDR2 as SNEGSKA (reference sequence). V lost 3 bases to trimming and J lost 2 bases; unmatched junction nucleotides: 8. CDR3 size: 16 residues. CDR3 nucleotide sequence: TGCAGTGCTAGTTTTGAAGGGACAGGGGGCCCCTACGAGCAGTACTTC. This gives the protein CSASFEGTGGPYEQYF.

The chain joins TRBV9 to TRBJ2-5; D might be TRBD2 (6 bases). The CDR3 runs to 15 residues. The germline V gene has CDR1 SGDLS and CDR2 YYNGEE. V was cut by 0 bases and J by 5 bases, with 14 bases left in between. The CDR3 here is CASSVASRAGETQYF. The CDR3 bases are TGTGCCAGCAGCGTAGCTTCACGGGCGGGGGAGACCCAGTACTTC.

The chain couples TRBV19 to TRBJ1-1, with 8 bases that match TRBD1. Trimming removed 4 bases from V and 4 bases from J; junction bases left unmatched: 8. This CDR3 region has 15 residues. Germline lookup yields CDR1 LNHDA and CDR2 SQIVND (reference sequence). The CDR3: CASSTRTGRGTEAFF. The CDR3 DNA follows: TGTGCCAGTAGTACAAGGACAGGGAGAGGCACTGAAGCTTTCTTT.

The V and J genes are TRBV19 and TRBJ2-7; 7 bases align to TRBD1. J gave up 5 bases and V 4 bases, and 5 bases lay outside the gene matches. Germline V CDR1 and CDR2: LNHDA, SQIVND (reference sequence). CDR3 length equals 13 residues. The CDR3 protein is CASSTTGRNEQYF. As DNA, the CDR3 is TGTGCCAGTAGTACGACAGGGCGGAACGAGCAGTACTTC.

J is TRBJ2-1 and V is TRBV7-8, with 13 positions matching TRBD2. The CDR3 contains 17 residues. Germline V gene data show CDR1 as SGHVS and CDR2 as FQNEAQ. V shed 5 bases and J 5 bases; nucleotides not matched to a gene: 9. CDR3 sequence: CASSPEAGTSGDNEQFF. CDR3 sequence (DNA): TGTGCCAGCAGCCCTGAGGCCGGGACTAGCGGGGACAATGAGCAGTTCTTC.

This rearrangement joins TRBV19 to TRBJ2-3, with TRBD1 identical over 7 bases. After removal of 3 bases from V and 5 bases from J, the junction contained 5 bases not matched to a gene. This CDR3 is 14 amino acids long. Germline V gives CDR1 LNHDA, CDR2 SQIVND (reference sequence). Here the CDR3 DNA reads TGTGCCAGTAGTATTTATCGGGACAGAGATACGCAGTATTTT. Translation: CASSIYRDRDTQYF.

The chain uses TRBV19 and TRBJ2-7, with 8 bases aligning to TRBD1. V shed 7 bases, J shed 6 bases, and the junction held 5 bases outside the gene matches. The CDR3 sequence is 12 residues long. CDR1 LNHDA and CDR2 SQIVND come from the germline V gene (reference sequence). The CDR3 reads CASKGQDLEQYF. The CDR3, as DNA: TGTGCCAGTAAGGGACAGGACCTCGAGCAGTACTTC.

This sequence joins TRBV7-9 and TRBJ1-6; D might be TRBD1 (5 bases). The length of the CDR3 is 16 residues. Looked up from germline, CDR1 is SEHNR and CDR2 is FQNEAQ (reference sequence). V lost 2 bases and J lost 7, with 15 bases in between. The CDR3 region has the DNA TGTGCCAGCAGCTTACCCTTCAGGGTTGTAAATTCACCCCTCCACTTT. Translating gives CASSLPFRVVNSPLHF.

The J gene is TRBJ2-1, the V gene TRBV7-7; 11 positions agree with TRBD1. With 5 bases clipped from V and 6 bases from J, the junction kept 6 bases outside the gene matches. CDR1 is SSHAT and CDR2 is FNYEAQ in the germline V gene (reference sequence). This CDR3 has 15 amino acids. The CDR3 nucleotides are TGTGCCAGCAGCCTCGGACAGGGGGCTGTCAATGAGCAGTTCTTC. It codes for CASSLGQGAVNEQFF.

The CDR3 DNA reads as TGTGCCAGCAGTGAAGGAATAAGGAGAGTTACTAACGGGGGGGAGCTGTTTTTT. Translated: CASSEGIRRVTNGGELFF. J is TRBJ2-2 and V is TRBV6-1, with no clear D. CDR1 is MNHNS, CDR2 SASEGT, per germline. The CDR3 has 18 amino acids. Trimming took off 1 base at V and 8 bases at J, with 23 bases between the two ends.

This sequence joins TRBV21-1 and TRBJ2-7; TRBD1 is taken as the D call from the table, unchecked against the DNA. TRBV21-1 is a documented pseudogene. This CDR3 is 19 amino acids long. The CDR3 region is CASSNPSLIGTVPSYEQYF. The DNA of the CDR3 is TGTGCCAGCAGCAACCCTTCTCTGATCGGGACAGTTCCCTCCTACGAGCAGTACTTC.

The chain couples TRBV15 to TRBJ2-3; D is possibly TRBD1 or TRBD2 (6 bases each). V was cut by 7 bases and J by 2 bases, with 19 bases left in between. The CDR3 extends over 16 amino acids. CDR1 is LNHNV, CDR2 YYDKDF, per germline (reference sequence). CDR3 coding DNA: TGTGCCACCACCAGGGGAGGAGGTCCAATCACAGATACGCAGTATTTT. Its translation: CATTRGGGPITDTQYF.

The chain employs TRBV5-1 and TRBJ2-3, with 12 bases that match TRBD2. From germline, CDR1 is SGHRS and CDR2 YFSETQ. J was trimmed by 3 bases and V by 4 bases; bases with no gene match: 3. CDR3 length: 15 residues. The CDR3 nucleotides read TGCGCCAGCAGCAACCTAGCGGGGGGGACAGATACGCAGTATTTT. Translated: CASSNLAGGTDTQYF.

The V and J genes are TRBV11-2 and TRBJ2-7, with 12 bases fitting TRBD1. J was trimmed by 7 bases and V by 5 bases; bases with no gene match: 6. The CDR3 is 14 amino acids. Germline values: CDR1 SGHAT, CDR2 FQNNGV. CDR3 DNA sequence: TGTGCCAGCAGCAAGGGACAGGGGGCTATTGAGCAGTACTTC. Translating gives CASSKGQGAIEQYF.

In the case of this clone: At one end the junction does not follow the germline gene, possibly because of a read error. The rearrangement links TRBV3-1 (or the pseudogene TRBV3-2) to TRBJ2-3; TRBD2 matches 10 bases. The CDR3 runs to 12 residues. Germline V CDR1 and CDR2: LGHDT, YNNKEL (reference sequence). CDR3 region: CASSQDVGLADF. CDR3 coding DNA: TGTGCCAGCAGCCAAGATGTCGGACTAGCGGATTTT.

The sample holds one count of this clone. A read error may produce the germline difference seen at one junction end. The V and J genes are TRBV15 and TRBJ2-1; a weak D match, TRBD1 (7 bases). This CDR3 has 14 residues. Germline assignment: CDR1 LNHNV and CDR2 YYDKDF (reference sequence). CDR3 amino acids: CATSSTRWPRGVLF. For the CDR3, the DNA is TGTGCCACCAGCAGCACAAGATGGCCCAGGGGGGTGCTCTTC.

The J gene is TRBJ2-7, the V gene TRBV6-5; 11 nucleotides align to TRBD1. Germline V gives CDR1 MNHEY, CDR2 SVGAGI. The CDR3 runs to 15 residues. V gave up 5 bases and J gave up 2 bases; unmatched junction bases: 5. The CDR3 DNA reads TGTGCCAGCAGTCTCCGGGACAGGGGGACCTACGAGCAGTACTTC. This encodes CASSLRDRGTYEQYF.

The rearrangement joins TRBV19 to TRBJ2-1, with D possibly being TRBD2 (5 bases). Between the trimmed V and J ends, which lost 5 bases and 5 bases, there was a span of 16 bases. Germline V gene lookup returns CDR1 LNHDA and CDR2 SQIVND (reference sequence). This CDR3 has 15 residues. In nucleotides, the CDR3 is TGTGCCAGTAGTCAGTTAGCGATCCCTCACAATGAGCAGTTCTTC. It yields the protein CASSQLAIPHNEQFF.